These T cell receptor beta chains were read from a single sample in a study of T cells expressing NK-cell markers. TCRdb reprocessed the 5' RACE reads and keeps a single row for each CDR3 protein, giving no DNA. The listing records some 140,000 distinct CDR3 sequences. Specimen: blood T cells: a sorted CD56 or NKG2C T cell subset, CD4+ or CD8+ T cells, or bulk PBMC T cells (not recorded which). These receptors were taken from a woman in her fifties or sixties in good health. Both conserved end residues are part of each CDR3.

TRBV7-2,TRBJ1-4,CASSLRQWNEKLFF
TRBV12-3/TRBV12-4,TRBJ1-1,CASSPQSIYTEAFF
TRBV7-9,TRBJ2-5,CASSWWRAGAQETQYF
TRBV6-2/TRBV6-3,TRBJ1-5,CASSLTGDPNQPQHF
TRBV12-3/TRBV12-4,TRBJ2-1,CASSLTWNEQFF
TRBV7-9,TRBJ2-5,CASSYSAGYQETQYF
TRBV5-1,TRBJ2-2,CASSLEGWDTGELFF
TRBV12-3/TRBV12-4,TRBJ2-4,CASSLSVRGNIQYF
TRBV6-2/TRBV6-3,TRBJ2-2,CASSKSNTGELFF
TRBV27,TRBJ2-3,CASSFSTDTQYF
TRBV12-3/TRBV12-4,TRBJ2-1,CASTHRDEQFF
TRBV24-1,TRBJ2-3,CATRREQADTQYF
TRBV12-3/TRBV12-4,TRBJ2-3,CASSRTELQYF
TRBV14,TRBJ2-1,CASSRLFSGRDDEQFF
TRBV6-6,TRBJ2-5,CASSRSGSQETQYF
TRBV24-1,TRBJ2-4,CATQEGNIQYF
TRBV11-3,TRBJ2-3,CASSSVAGVTDTQYF
TRBV28,TRBJ2-7,CASSPSDLGQYF
TRBV20-1,TRBJ1-2,CSASGQGAYTF
TRBV29-1,TRBJ2-1,CSVDPNRGAYNEQFF
TRBV4-1,TRBJ1-1,CASSPSQGSTEAFF
TRBV7-9,TRBJ2-1,CASSLANPSNEQFF
TRBV11-3,TRBJ1-4,CASSLGVSFFEKLFF
TRBV12-5,TRBJ2-5,CASGLVGRETQYF
TRBV7-9,TRBJ2-1,CASSLENSWHEQFF
TRBV13,TRBJ2-7,CASSLSSGSSYEQYF
TRBV6-1,TRBJ2-2,CASSELGRATGELFF
TRBV7-8,TRBJ1-1,CASSLELAGMNTEAFF
TRBV10-2,TRBJ1-5,CASTGWDGINHF
TRBV10-2,TRBJ1-2,CASSEDSYGYTF
TRBV7-9,TRBJ2-1,CASSPEWNEQFF
TRBV5-6,TRBJ2-1,CASSAETLEQFF
TRBV13,TRBJ1-1,CASSLEQGDTEAFF
TRBV4-1,TRBJ2-7,CASSHPGSGLYYEQYF
TRBV12-3/TRBV12-4,TRBJ1-4,CASSWAVYEKLFF
TRBV15,TRBJ2-1,CATSNNAVSSYNEQFF
TRBV4-2,TRBJ2-1,CASSQGTSGNNEQFF
TRBV23-1,TRBJ2-2,CASSQSRRELNTGELFF
TRBV24-1,TRBJ2-1,CATSDFRGDREHDEQFF
TRBV27,TRBJ2-7,CASSPLMSGRWYEQYF
TRBV12-3/TRBV12-4,TRBJ2-7,CASSFTGRGYEQYF
TRBV12-3/TRBV12-4,TRBJ2-7,CASSPGQGRDEQYF
TRBV7-8,TRBJ2-7,CASSLGGSSGTTYEQYF
TRBV12-3/TRBV12-4,TRBJ2-1,CASCPGSYNEQFF
TRBV29-1,TRBJ1-2,CSGRDWDYGYTF
TRBV7-9,TRBJ1-1,CASSLTGRGDTEAFF
TRBV27,TRBJ2-5,CASSSLAGGRQETQYF
TRBV5-1,TRBJ2-1,CASSLRGGVPEQFF
TRBV7-2,TRBJ2-1,CASSSPAPNEQFF
TRBV4-1,TRBJ2-1,CASSQDPGSTYNEQFF
TRBV6-1,TRBJ2-4,CASKKSGLADTRNIQYF
TRBV20-1,TRBJ2-3,CWSWLAGGGDTQYF
TRBV2,TRBJ1-5,CASSEIGDGSNQPQHF
TRBV5-1,TRBJ2-7,CASSYTGSEQYF